The 21 T cell receptor beta chains presented below share a single source sample, sequenced in a study of blood T cell repertoires in COVID-19. Using immunoSEQ multiplex PCR, the repertoire was profiled, and TCRdb retains in-frame clones only, with some absent. The data show tens of thousands of clones, over 75% seen once. Sequenced material: peripheral blood. The source of these receptors is a man aged 65 to 85 with active or convalescent COVID-19.

In its sample, this clone was seen once. The V gene is TRBV5-4, the J gene TRBJ1-5; TRBD1 is a possible D gene (6 bases). Germline CDR1 and CDR2: SGHNT and YYREEE (reference sequence). V shed 1 base and J shed 0 bases, with 8 bases lying between them. This CDR3 has 15 amino acids. CDR3: CASSLKGDSNQPQHF. For the CDR3, the DNA is TGTGCCAGCAGCTTGAAGGGGGATAGCAATCAGCCCCAGCATTTT.

V usage is TRBV28 and J usage is TRBJ2-1; D perhaps matches TRBD2 (6 bases). Trimming took off 2 bases at V and 4 bases at J, with 12 bases between the two ends. CDR1 and CDR2 from the germline V gene are MDHEN and SYDVKM. The CDR3 loop spans 15 amino acids. The DNA for the CDR3 is TGTGCCAGCAGTTTACGGAGGGTCCCTTACAATGAGCAGTTCTTC. Translation gives CASSLRRVPYNEQFF.

The chain is built from TRBV29-1 and TRBJ1-5, with 8 bases lining up with TRBD1. The CDR3 is 15 amino acids. The germline V gene encodes CDR1 SQVTM and CDR2 ANQGSEA. The V and J ends lost 6 bases and 0 bases, in that order; junction bases with no gene match: 7. The CDR3 nucleotides are TGCAGCGTCGCCTGGACAGGGAATAGCAATCAGCCCCAGCATTTT. This encodes CSVAWTGNSNQPQHF.

The chain employs TRBV27 and TRBJ1-1; D perhaps matches TRBD1 (5 bases). The CDR3 is 13 residues long. Per the germline V gene, CDR1 is MNHEY and CDR2 is SMNVEV (reference sequence). V shed 8 bases and J shed 5 bases, with 15 bases lying between them. This chain's CDR3 is CASGGAMGTEAFF. CDR3 DNA sequence: TGTGCCAGCGGCGGGGCGATGGGGACTGAAGCTTTCTTT.

The rearrangement joins TRBV12-3 or TRBV12-4 to TRBJ2-3; unclear D gene. The V end was cut by 6 bases, the J end by 1 base, with 5 bases between. The CDR3 runs to 12 residues. The DNA for the CDR3 is TGTGCCAGCAGGTCGGGCACAGATACGCAGTATTTT. Translation gives CASRSGTDTQYF.

The rearrangement uses TRBV6-5 and TRBJ2-7; 8 bases map to TRBD2. Trimming at V came to 6 bases and at J to 2 bases, leaving 6 bases not matched to a gene. The CDR3 contains 14 residues. Germline V CDR1 and CDR2: MNHEY, SVGAGI. CDR3 in amino acids: CASSKTSGAYEQYF. In DNA, the CDR3 is TGTGCCAGCAGCAAAACTAGCGGAGCCTACGAGCAGTACTTC.

This CDR3 reads CASGRALIQETQYF. DNA for the CDR3: TGTGCCAGCGGGCGGGCCCTCATACAAGAGACCCAGTACTTC. J is TRBJ2-5 and V is TRBV6-9; D might be TRBD2 (5 bases). Trimming cost V 8 bases and J 2 bases, with 15 bases left between them. CDR3 length equals 14 residues. Germline lookup yields CDR1 MNHGY and CDR2 SVAAGI.

The V and J genes are TRBV10-3 and TRBJ2-3; 7 positions match TRBD1. This CDR3 has 14 amino acids. From germline, CDR1 is ENHRY and CDR2 SYGVKD. V dropped 6 bases and J dropped 3; count of bases not matched to a gene: 6. In nucleotides, the CDR3 is TGTGCCATCAGAAGACAGGGTTGGACAGATACGCAGTATTTT. This sequence encodes CAIRRQGWTDTQYF.

The chain carries TRBV29-1 and TRBJ1-2; D is unresolved. Trimming removed 2 bases from V and 1 base from J, with 5 bases in between. Germline V gene lookup returns CDR1 SQVTM and CDR2 ANQGSEA. The CDR3 totals 12 residues. The CDR3 coding sequence is TGCAGCGTTGAACCGTTTAACTATGGCTACACCTTC. Translated: CSVEPFNYGYTF.

J is TRBJ2-7 and V is TRBV5-6; D call uncertain. V lost 4 bases and J lost 6, with 11 bases in between. Germline V gene lookup returns CDR1 SGHDT and CDR2 YYEEEE. The CDR3 has 12 amino acids. This chain's CDR3 is CASSAFGREQYF. CDR3 bases: TGTGCCAGCAGCGCTTTTGGGCGCGAGCAGTACTTC.

The chain links TRBV2 to TRBJ2-7; D remains unclear. Germline V lookup: CDR1 SNHLY, CDR2 FYNNEI. Trimming left V 6 bases short and J 2 bases short, with 8 bases between. The CDR3 is 12 amino acids. CDR3 nucleotides: TGTGCCAGCAGGAAAGAGGCCTACGAGCAGTACTTC. Its translation: CASRKEAYEQYF.

The V call is TRBV15, the J call TRBJ2-2; D is unresolved. This CDR3 is 15 amino acids long. V shed 0 bases and J shed 4 bases, with 9 bases lying between them. Germline-derived CDR1 and CDR2 are LNHNV and YYDKDF (reference sequence). The CDR3 coding sequence is TGTGCCACCAGCAGAGATACGTGGGCCACCGGGGAGCTGTTTTTT. Translating it yields CATSRDTWATGELFF.

This rearrangement joins TRBV19 to TRBJ2-3, with 7 bases lining up with TRBD2. Germline trimming cut 6 bases from V and 0 bases from J; bases unmatched to any gene: 6. The CDR3 extends over 15 amino acids. Germline CDR1 and CDR2: LNHDA and SQIVND (reference sequence). CDR3 loop: CASSVYSGSTDTQYF. The CDR3 DNA sequence: TGTGCCAGTAGCGTCTATAGCGGGAGCACAGATACGCAGTATTTT.

The chain couples TRBV6-5 to TRBJ2-1; 11 nucleotides align to TRBD2. The CDR3 length is 15 residues. With V trimmed by 6 bases and J by 3 bases, 4 bases remained unmatched. The germline CDR1 and CDR2 sequences are MNHEY and SVGAGI. This CDR3 reads CASSDTSGSYNEQFF. For the CDR3, the DNA is TGTGCCAGCAGCGATACTAGCGGGAGCTACAATGAGCAGTTCTTC.

In its sample, this clone was seen once. The V gene is TRBV20-1, the J gene TRBJ1-2; the match to TRBD1 covers 7 bases. Germline lookup yields CDR1 DFQATT and CDR2 SNEGSKA (reference sequence). Trimming removed 3 bases from V and 5 bases from J; junction bases left unmatched: 12. CDR3 length equals 15 residues. Here the CDR3 DNA reads TGCAGTGCTAGTCATACCGGGACAGACGGTTATGGCTACACCTTC. Encoded protein: CSASHTGTDGYGYTF.

The chain combines TRBV28 with TRBJ1-2, with a weak D call TRBD1 (5 bases). Germline V CDR1 and CDR2: MDHEN, SYDVKM. V was pared by 5 bases and J by 6 bases, with 10 bases between. The CDR3 is 12 residues long. DNA for the CDR3: TGTGCCAGCAGTCGCAGGGAAAATGGCTACACCTTC. Translated, it gives CASSRRENGYTF.

The rearrangement joins TRBV28 to TRBJ2-7; 7 bases are a match to TRBD1. The germline gives CDR1 MDHEN, CDR2 SYDVKM. After removal of 7 bases from V and 3 bases from J, the junction contained 6 bases not matched to a gene. There are 13 residues in the CDR3. The CDR3 reads CASTEQGNYEQYF. As DNA, the CDR3 is TGTGCCAGCACCGAACAGGGGAACTACGAGCAGTACTTC.

The CDR3 spells CASSVRGGRGSLANEQFF. The DNA of the CDR3 is TGTGCCAGCAGCGTACGTGGGGGGAGGGGGTCCCTTGCAAATGAGCAGTTCTTC. The chain employs TRBV5-4 and TRBJ2-1, with D maybe TRBD2 (7 bases). V lost 4 bases and J lost 7, with 27 bases in between. Germline CDR1 is SGHNT and CDR2 is YYREEE (reference sequence). This CDR3 is built from 18 residues.

This clone was seen only once. The gene calls are TRBV27 and TRBJ1-2; a weak D match, TRBD1 (5 bases). The germline CDR1 and CDR2 sequences are MNHEY and SMNVEV (reference sequence). The germline V and J ends were trimmed by 6 bases and 7 bases, with 12 bases remaining between them. The CDR3 is 12 amino acids. The CDR3 DNA sequence: TGTGCCAGCAGAACTGGGACTTCTGGCTACACCTTC. It yields the protein CASRTGTSGYTF.

This rearrangement joins TRBV24-1 to TRBJ1-1; the D is unclear. Trimming took 1 base from V and 10 from J, leaving 9 bases between them. Per the germline V gene, CDR1 is KGHDR and CDR2 is SFDVKD. This CDR3 has 12 residues. DNA for the CDR3: TGTGCCACCAGTGATTTTGAGGGAAGAGCTTTCTTT. Its protein product is CATSDFEGRAFF.

This rearrangement joins TRBV29-1 to TRBJ2-5; the D is unclear. This CDR3 region has 12 residues. Germline CDR1 and CDR2: SQVTM and ANQGSEA. The germline V and J ends were trimmed by 7 bases and 8 bases, with 17 bases remaining between them. CDR3 sequence (DNA): TGCAGCGCTTCGCTCCGAGCAGGCACCCAGTACTTC. This sequence encodes CSASLRAGTQYF.